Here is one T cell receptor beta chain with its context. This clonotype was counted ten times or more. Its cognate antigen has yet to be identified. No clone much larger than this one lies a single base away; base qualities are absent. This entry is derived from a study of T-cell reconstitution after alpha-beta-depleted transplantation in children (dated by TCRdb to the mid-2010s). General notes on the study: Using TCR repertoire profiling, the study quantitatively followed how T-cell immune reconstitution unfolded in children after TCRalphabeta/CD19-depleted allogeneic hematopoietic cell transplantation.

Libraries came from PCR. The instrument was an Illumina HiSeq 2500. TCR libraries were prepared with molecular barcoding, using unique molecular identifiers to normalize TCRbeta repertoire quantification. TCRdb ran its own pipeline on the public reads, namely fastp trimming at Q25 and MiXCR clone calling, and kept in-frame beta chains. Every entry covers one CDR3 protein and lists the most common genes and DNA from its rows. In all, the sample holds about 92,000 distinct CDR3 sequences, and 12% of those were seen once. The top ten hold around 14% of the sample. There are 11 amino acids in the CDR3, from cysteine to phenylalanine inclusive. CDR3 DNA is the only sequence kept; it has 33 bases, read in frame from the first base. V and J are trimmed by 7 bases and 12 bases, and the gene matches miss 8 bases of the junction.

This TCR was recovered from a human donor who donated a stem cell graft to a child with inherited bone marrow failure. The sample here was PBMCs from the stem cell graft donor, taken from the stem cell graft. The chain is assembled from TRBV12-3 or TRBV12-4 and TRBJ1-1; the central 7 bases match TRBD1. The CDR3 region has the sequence CASTLQGMTFF. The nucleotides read TGTGCCAGCACCTTACAGGGGATGACTTTCTTT.